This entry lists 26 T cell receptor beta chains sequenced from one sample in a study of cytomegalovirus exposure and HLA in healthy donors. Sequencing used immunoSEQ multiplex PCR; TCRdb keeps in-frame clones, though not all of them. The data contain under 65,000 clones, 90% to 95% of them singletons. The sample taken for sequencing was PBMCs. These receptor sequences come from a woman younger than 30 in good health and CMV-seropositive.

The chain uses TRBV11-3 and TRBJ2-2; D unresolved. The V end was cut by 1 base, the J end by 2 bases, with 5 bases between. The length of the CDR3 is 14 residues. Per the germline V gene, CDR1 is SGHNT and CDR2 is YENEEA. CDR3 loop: CASSLVRNTGELFF. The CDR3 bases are TGTGCCAGCAGCTTAGTCAGAAACACCGGGGAGCTGTTTTTT. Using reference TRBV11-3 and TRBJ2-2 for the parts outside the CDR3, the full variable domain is EAGVVQSPRYKIIEKKQPVAFWCNPISGHNTLYWYLQNLGQGPELLIRYENEEAVDDSQLPKDRFSAERLKGVDSTLKIQPAELGDSAVYLCASSLVRNTGELFFGEGSRLTVL.

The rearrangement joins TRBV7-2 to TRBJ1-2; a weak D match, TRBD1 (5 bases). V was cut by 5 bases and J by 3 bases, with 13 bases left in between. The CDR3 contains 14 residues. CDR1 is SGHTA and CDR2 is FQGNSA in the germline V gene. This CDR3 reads CASSRRGEYYGYTF. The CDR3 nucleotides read TGTGCCAGCAGCCGACGGGGGGAGTACTATGGCTACACCTTC. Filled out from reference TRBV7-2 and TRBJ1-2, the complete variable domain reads GAGVSQSPSNKVTEKGKDVELRCDPISGHTALYWYRQSLGQGLEFLIYFQGNSAPDKSGLPSDRFSAERTGGSVSTLTIQRTQQEDSAVYLCASSRRGEYYGYTFGSGTRLTVV.

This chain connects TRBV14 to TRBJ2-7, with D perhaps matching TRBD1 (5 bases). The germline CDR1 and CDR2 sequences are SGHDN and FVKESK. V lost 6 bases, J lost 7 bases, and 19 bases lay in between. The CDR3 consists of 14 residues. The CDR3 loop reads CASREAASSGEQYF. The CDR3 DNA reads TGTGCCAGCAGAGAGGCCGCCTCATCAGGGGAGCAGTACTTC.

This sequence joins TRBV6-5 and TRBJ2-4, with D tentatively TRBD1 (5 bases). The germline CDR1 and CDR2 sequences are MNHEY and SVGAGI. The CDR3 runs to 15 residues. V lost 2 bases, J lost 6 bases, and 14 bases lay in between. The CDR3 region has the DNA TGTGCCAGCAGTTACCAGGGCGCCGGATCAAACATTCAGTACTTC. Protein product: CASSYQGAGSNIQYF.

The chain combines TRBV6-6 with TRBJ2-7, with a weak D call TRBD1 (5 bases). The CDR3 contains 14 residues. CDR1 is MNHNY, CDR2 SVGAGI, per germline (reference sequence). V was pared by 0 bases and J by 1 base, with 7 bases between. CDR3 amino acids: CASSYSPGSYEQYF. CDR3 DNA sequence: TGTGCCAGCAGTTACTCGCCAGGGTCCTACGAGCAGTACTTC.

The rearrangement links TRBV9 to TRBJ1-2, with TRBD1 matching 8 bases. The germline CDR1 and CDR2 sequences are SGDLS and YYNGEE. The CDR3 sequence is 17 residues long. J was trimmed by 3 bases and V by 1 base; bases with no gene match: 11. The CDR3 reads CASSVYAETGDHYGYTF. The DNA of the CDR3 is TGTGCCAGCAGCGTATACGCCGAGACAGGGGATCACTATGGCTACACCTTC.

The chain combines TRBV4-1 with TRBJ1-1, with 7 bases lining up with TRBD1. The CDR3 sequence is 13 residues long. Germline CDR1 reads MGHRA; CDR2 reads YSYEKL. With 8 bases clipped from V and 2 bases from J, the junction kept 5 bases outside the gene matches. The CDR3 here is CASGRQGNTEAFF. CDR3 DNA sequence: TGCGCCAGCGGACGACAGGGCAACACTGAAGCTTTCTTT.

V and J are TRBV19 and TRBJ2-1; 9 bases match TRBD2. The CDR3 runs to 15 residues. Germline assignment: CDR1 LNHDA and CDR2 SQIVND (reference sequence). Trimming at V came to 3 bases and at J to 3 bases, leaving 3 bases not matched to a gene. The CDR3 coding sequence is TGTGCCAGTAGTATTGGGACTAGCAGCTACAATGAGCAGTTCTTC. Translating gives CASSIGTSSYNEQFF.

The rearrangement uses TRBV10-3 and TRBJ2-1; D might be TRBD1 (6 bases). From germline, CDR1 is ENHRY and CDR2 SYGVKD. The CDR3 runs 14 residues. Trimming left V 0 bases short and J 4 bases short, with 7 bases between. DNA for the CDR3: TGTGCCATCAGTGAGTCAGGACAGTACAATGAGCAGTTCTTC. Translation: CAISESGQYNEQFF.

The CDR3 is CATSRLLAGPPDNEQFF. The CDR3 DNA is TGTGCCACCAGCAGACTATTAGCGGGGCCCCCGGATAATGAGCAGTTCTTC. The rearrangement joins TRBV15 to TRBJ2-1; the match to TRBD2 covers 8 bases. With V trimmed by 2 bases and J by 7 bases, 13 bases remained unmatched. CDR1 LNHNV and CDR2 YYDKDF come from the germline V gene (reference sequence). The CDR3 consists of 17 residues. Complete variable domain (other parts from reference TRBV15 and TRBJ2-1): DAMVIQNPRYQVTQFGKPVTLSCSQTLNHNVMYWYQQKSSQAPKLLFHYYDKDFNNEADTPDNFQSRRPNTSFCFLDIRSPGLGDTAMYLCATSRLLAGPPDNEQFFGPGTRLTVL.

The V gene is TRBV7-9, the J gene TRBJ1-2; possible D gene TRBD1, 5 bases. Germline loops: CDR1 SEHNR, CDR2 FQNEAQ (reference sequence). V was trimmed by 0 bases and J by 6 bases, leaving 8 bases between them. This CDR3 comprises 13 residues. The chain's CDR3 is CASSLAGVDGYTF. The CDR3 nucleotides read TGTGCCAGCAGCTTAGCAGGGGTGGATGGCTACACCTTC.

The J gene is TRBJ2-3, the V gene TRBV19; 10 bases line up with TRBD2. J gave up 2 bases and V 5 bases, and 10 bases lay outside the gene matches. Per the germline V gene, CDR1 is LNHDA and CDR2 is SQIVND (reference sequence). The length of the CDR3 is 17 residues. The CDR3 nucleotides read TGTGCCAGTAGTGTCTCCAGGACTAGCGGAGACACAGATACGCAGTATTTT. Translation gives CASSVSRTSGDTDTQYF.

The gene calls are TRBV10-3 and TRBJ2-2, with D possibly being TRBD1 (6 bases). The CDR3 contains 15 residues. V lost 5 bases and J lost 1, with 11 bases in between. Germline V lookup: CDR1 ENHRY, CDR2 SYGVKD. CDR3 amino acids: CAISPGTLNTGELFF. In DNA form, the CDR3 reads TGTGCCATCAGTCCCGGGACATTGAACACCGGGGAGCTGTTTTTT.

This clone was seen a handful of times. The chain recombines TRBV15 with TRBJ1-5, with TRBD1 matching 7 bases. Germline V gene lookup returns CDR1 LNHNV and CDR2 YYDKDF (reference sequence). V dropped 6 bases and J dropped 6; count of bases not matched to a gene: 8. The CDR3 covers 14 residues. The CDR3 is CATRSRGRSQPQHF. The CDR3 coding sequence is TGTGCCACCAGGTCTAGGGGGCGATCTCAGCCCCAGCATTTT.

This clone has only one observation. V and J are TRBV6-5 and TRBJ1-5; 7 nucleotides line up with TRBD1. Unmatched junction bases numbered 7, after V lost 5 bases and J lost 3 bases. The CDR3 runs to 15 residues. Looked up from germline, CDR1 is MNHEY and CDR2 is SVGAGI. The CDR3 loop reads CASSPGTAPNQPQHF. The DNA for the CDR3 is TGTGCCAGCAGTCCCGGGACAGCACCCAATCAGCCCCAGCATTTT.

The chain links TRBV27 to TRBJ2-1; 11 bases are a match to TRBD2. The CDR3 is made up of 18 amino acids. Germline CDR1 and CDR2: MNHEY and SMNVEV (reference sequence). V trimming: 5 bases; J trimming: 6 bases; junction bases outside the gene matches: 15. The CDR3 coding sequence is TGTGCCAGCAGTAAGGGACTAGCGGTTCTGGGGTGGGGCAATGAGCAGTTCTTC. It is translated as CASSKGLAVLGWGNEQFF.

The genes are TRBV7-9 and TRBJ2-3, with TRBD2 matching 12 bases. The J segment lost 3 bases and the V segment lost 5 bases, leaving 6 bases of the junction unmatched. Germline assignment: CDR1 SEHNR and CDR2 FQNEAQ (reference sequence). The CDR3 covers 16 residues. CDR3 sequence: CASSHTSGGSTDTQYF. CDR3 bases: TGTGCCAGCAGCCATACTAGCGGGGGGAGTACAGATACGCAGTATTTT.

The CDR3 DNA is TGTGCCAGCAGCTTGGGGCCGGGACAGGGTTTCAACGAGCAGTACTTC. Its translation is CASSLGPGQGFNEQYF. The V gene is TRBV7-2, the J gene TRBJ2-7; 9 bases align to TRBD1. Germline V lookup: CDR1 SGHTA, CDR2 FQGNSA. V gave up 3 bases and J gave up 5 bases; unmatched junction bases: 11. This CDR3 is built from 16 residues. The whole variable domain, remainder taken from reference TRBV7-2 and TRBJ2-7, is GAGVSQSPSNKVTEKGKDVELRCDPISGHTALYWYRQSLGQGLEFLIYFQGNSAPDKSGLPSDRFSAERTGGSVSTLTIQRTQQEDSAVYLCASSLGPGQGFNEQYFGPGTRLTVT.

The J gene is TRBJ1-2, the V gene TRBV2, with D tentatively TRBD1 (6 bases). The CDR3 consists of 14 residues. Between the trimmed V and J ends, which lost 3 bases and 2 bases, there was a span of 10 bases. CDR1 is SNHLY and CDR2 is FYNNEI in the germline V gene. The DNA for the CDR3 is TGTGCCAGCAGTGATCCAGGGGCCAACTATGGCTACACCTTC. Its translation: CASSDPGANYGYTF.

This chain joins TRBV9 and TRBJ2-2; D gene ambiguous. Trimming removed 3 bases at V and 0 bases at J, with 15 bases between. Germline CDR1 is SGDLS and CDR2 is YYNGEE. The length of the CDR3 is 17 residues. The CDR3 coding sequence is TGTGCCAGCAGCGATTCAATAGCTTTCGCGAACACCGGGGAGCTGTTTTTT. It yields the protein CASSDSIAFANTGELFF.

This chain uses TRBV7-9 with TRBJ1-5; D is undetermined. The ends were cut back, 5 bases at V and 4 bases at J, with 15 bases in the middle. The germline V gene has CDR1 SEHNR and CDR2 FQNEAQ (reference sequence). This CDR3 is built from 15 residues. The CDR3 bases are TGTGCCAGCAGCCCCGGGCCCGGGGTTAATCAGCCCCAGCATTTT. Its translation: CASSPGPGVNQPQHF.

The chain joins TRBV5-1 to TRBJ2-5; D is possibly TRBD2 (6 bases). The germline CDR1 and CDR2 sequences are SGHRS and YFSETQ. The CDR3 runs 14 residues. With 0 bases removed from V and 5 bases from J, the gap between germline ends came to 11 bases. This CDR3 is CASSLVGGIETQYF. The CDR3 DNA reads TGCGCCAGCAGCTTGGTTGGAGGGATCGAGACCCAGTACTTC.

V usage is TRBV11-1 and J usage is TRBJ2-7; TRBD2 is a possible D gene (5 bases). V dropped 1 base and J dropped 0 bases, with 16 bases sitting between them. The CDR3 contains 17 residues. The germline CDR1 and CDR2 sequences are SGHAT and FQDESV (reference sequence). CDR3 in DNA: TGTGCCAGCAGCTTAGACGGACTGGGCAGGAGCTCCTACGAGCAGTACTTC. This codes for CASSLDGLGRSSYEQYF. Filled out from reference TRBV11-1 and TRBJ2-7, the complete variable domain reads EAEVAQSPRYKITEKSQAVAFWCDPISGHATLYWYRQILGQGPELLVQFQDESVVDDSQLPKDRFSAERLKGVDSTLKIQPAELGDSAMYLCASSLDGLGRSSYEQYFGPGTRLTVT.

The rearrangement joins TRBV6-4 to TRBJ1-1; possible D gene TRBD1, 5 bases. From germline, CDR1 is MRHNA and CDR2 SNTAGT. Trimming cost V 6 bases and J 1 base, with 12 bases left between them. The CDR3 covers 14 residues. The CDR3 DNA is TGTGCCAGCAGGACGCAGGGTGGGAACACTGAAGCTTTCTTT. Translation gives CASRTQGGNTEAFF.

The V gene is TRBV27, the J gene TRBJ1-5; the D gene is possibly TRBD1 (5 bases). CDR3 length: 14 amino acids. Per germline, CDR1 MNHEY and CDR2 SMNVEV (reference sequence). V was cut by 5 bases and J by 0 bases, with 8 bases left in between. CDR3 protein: CASSRGDSNQPQHF. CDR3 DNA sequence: TGTGCCAGCAGTCGGGGGGATAGCAATCAGCCCCAGCATTTT.

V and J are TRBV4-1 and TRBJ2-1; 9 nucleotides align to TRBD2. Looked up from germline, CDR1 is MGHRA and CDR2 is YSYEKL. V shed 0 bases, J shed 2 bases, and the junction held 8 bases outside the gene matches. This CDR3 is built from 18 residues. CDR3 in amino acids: CASSQEQSSGGPYNEQFF. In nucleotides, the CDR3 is TGCGCCAGCAGCCAAGAACAGAGTAGCGGGGGCCCCTACAATGAGCAGTTCTTC.